The source of this T cell receptor (beta chain) is a study of spatial heterogeneity in lung cancer. Study details: For the average unique TCR and UMI combination, more than 8.5 occurrences appeared in raw reads.

Study-level findings and limits: Ubiquitous expanded TCR counts tracked ubiquitous nonsynonymous mutations; regional expanded TCR counts tracked regional nonsynonymous mutations. The study found that expanded intratumoral alpha and beta TCR counts tracked tumor mutation counts.

Every molecule of TCR cDNA had its own unique molecular identifier. From the 5' RACE reads, TCRdb called clonotypes with MiXCR, one entry per CDR3 protein. Of approximately 94,000 distinct CDR3 sequences listed, roughly 4.5% are singletons. This clonotype showed up many times. Its antigen is as yet unknown. As for time point: sample taken at primary tumor resection. No cells were sorted before sequencing. The whole RNA sequenced was extracted from tumor, nontumor lung or frozen PBMC. Germline CDR1 and CDR2: KGHSH and LQKENI. With 8 bases clipped from V and 2 bases from J, the junction kept 8 bases outside the gene matches. The CDR3 covers 14 residues.

The sequenced sample was lung tumor tissue, obtained at surgery. V usage is TRBV18 and J usage is TRBJ1-1; 7 nucleotides align to TRBD1. The source of this sequence is a male donor with early-stage non-small cell lung cancer. CDR3 in DNA: TGTGCCAGCACCTATGACAGGGTTAACACTGAAGCTTTCTTT. It translates to CASTYDRVNTEAFF.